Listed below are T cell receptor beta chains from one sample, sequenced in a study of shared clonotypes between healthy human individuals. Produced via immunoSEQ multiplex PCR; TCRdb's table is partial and in-frame only. The sample includes more than 2 million clones, roughly 95% of them seen just once. Sequencing input: naive CD4+ T cells sorted from blood. The receptors here all came from a man between 18 and 35 years old in good health. Each CDR3 is given with its conserved first and last residue. The D gene is left open where the match is weak. The size entry is marked missing in some rows and otherwise reads once, few, many or a size class.

D gene,V gene,clone size,J gene,CDR3 DNA,CDR3 protein
.,TRBV4-1,.,TRBJ2-7,TGCGCCAGCAGCCAACCGAACCAAACGGGGAAGATTTCCTACGAGCAGTACTTC,CASSQPNQTGKISYEQYF
.,TRBV6-5,.,TRBJ2-3,TGTGCCAGCACTAATGCAGATACGCAGTATTTT,CASTNADTQYF
TRBD1,TRBV28,.,TRBJ1-2,TGTGCCAGCAGTTTAGCGGGACAGGGGGCGCAGGGCTACACCTTC,CASSLAGQGAQGYTF
TRBD1,TRBV19,.,TRBJ1-2,TGTGCCAGTAGTGTCCGGGACAGGGAATTGTATGGCTACACCTTC,CASSVRDRELYGYTF
TRBD2,TRBV4-1,.,TRBJ2-3,TGCGCCAGCAGCCAAACTAGCGTTAGCACAGATACGCAGTATTTT,CASSQTSVSTDTQYF
TRBD2,TRBV19,.,TRBJ2-1,TGTGCCAGTAGTGGCAGACTAGCGGGGAGCTACAATGAGCAGTTCTTC,CASSGRLAGSYNEQFF
.,TRBV6-6,.,TRBJ2-1,TGTGCCAGCAGTTACTCACCGAATAATGAGCAGTTCTTC,CASSYSPNNEQFF
.,TRBV2,.,TRBJ2-7,TGTGCCAGCACTAATTCGGGGTTCTACGAGCAGTACTTC,CASTNSGFYEQYF
TRBD1,TRBV6-6,.,TRBJ2-3,TGTGCCAGCAGTTACGGGCAGGGGGAAGCAGATACGCAGTATTTT,CASSYGQGEADTQYF
.,TRBV7-8,.,TRBJ2-4,TGTGCCAGCAGCCTAGGGACACCTCTAGCCAAAAACATTCAGTACTTC,CASSLGTPLAKNIQYF
TRBD1,TRBV28,.,TRBJ2-7,TGTGCCAGCTACGGACAGGGGGAGCAGTACTTC,CASYGQGEQYF
.,TRBV7-2,.,TRBJ1-4,TGTGCCAGCAGCTCCCAACCGGGACAAGGGAATGAAAAACTGTTTTTT,CASSSQPGQGNEKLFF
.,TRBV18,.,TRBJ1-2,TGTGCCAGCTCACTTCGCGGGGGACTTAACTATGGCTACACCTTC,CASSLRGGLNYGYTF
.,TRBV10-3,.,TRBJ2-1,TGTGCCATCAGTGGTTCAGGCTCTGAGCAGTTCTTC,CAISGSGSEQFF
TRBD2,TRBV7-2,.,TRBJ2-1,TGTGCCAGCAGCTTAGGTGGCGGGAGTAGGTCCTACAATGAGCAGTTCTTC,CASSLGGGSRSYNEQFF
.,TRBV7-9,.,TRBJ1-1,TGTGCCAGCAGCTTGGGTCAGTCGAACACTGAAGCTTTCTTT,CASSLGQSNTEAFF
.,TRBV6-5,.,TRBJ1-1,TGTGCCACCCACCCCGCAGGAAGGGGGAACACTGAAGCTTTCTTT,CATHPAGRGNTEAFF
.,TRBV15,.,TRBJ2-1,TGTGCCACCAGCAGGGACTTAGCAGTAAATGAGCAGTTCTTC,CATSRDLAVNEQFF
.,TRBV6-1,.,TRBJ2-7,TGTGCCAGCGGGGAGAGACCCTACGAGCAGTACTTC,CASGERPYEQYF
TRBD1,TRBV5-1,.,TRBJ2-3,TGCGCCAGCAGCTCACAGGGGGCGACTACAGATACGCAGTATTTT,CASSSQGATTDTQYF
.,TRBV10-3,.,TRBJ2-7,TGTGCCATCAGTTCGGCCGGGGGCGAGCAGTACTTC,CAISSAGGEQYF
.,TRBV29-1,.,TRBJ1-1,TGCAGCGTTGGACCTAGACAGGCTACTGAAGCTTTCTTT,CSVGPRQATEAFF
TRBD1,TRBV15,.,TRBJ1-5,TGTGCCACCAGCAGAGCCGGGACAGGTCGTAATCAGCCCCAGCATTTT,CATSRAGTGRNQPQHF
.,TRBV11-2,.,TRBJ1-2,TGTGCCAGCAGCACTCCTCATCAGGGGTATGGCTACACCTTC,CASSTPHQGYGYTF
.,TRBV18,once,TRBJ2-5,TGTGCCAGCTCACCACCGGGGAATGGCGGGGAAAGAGGAGAGACCCAGTACTTC,CASSPPGNGGERGETQYF
.,TRBV30,.,TRBJ1-6,TGTGCCTGTACCGTTTTCAGCTCCTATAATTCACCCCTCCACTTT,CACTVFSSYNSPLHF
TRBD2,TRBV7-9,.,TRBJ2-3,TGTGCCAGCAGCTTGACTAGCGGGGGGAGCACAGATACGCAGTATTTT,CASSLTSGGSTDTQYF
.,TRBV7-2,.,TRBJ2-1,TGTGCCAGCAGCTTAGATCAGGGGCTGATTGAGCAGTTCTTC,CASSLDQGLIEQFF
.,TRBV6-5,.,TRBJ2-2,TGTGCCAGCAGGCCGCTAGCGAGCACCGGGGAGCTGTTTTTT,CASRPLASTGELFF
.,TRBV7-3,.,TRBJ2-2,TGTGCCAGCAGCTCGGGACTGGCCGGGGAGCTGTTTTTT,CASSSGLAGELFF
TRBD1,TRBV27,.,TRBJ1-4,TGTGCCAGCAGTTCAGCGGGACAGGGCGATGAAAAACTGTTTTTT,CASSSAGQGDEKLFF
TRBD1,TRBV6-6,.,TRBJ2-3,TGTGCCAGCAGTTACACAGGGGGCAATACAGATACGCAGTATTTT,CASSYTGGNTDTQYF
.,TRBV5-1,.,TRBJ2-3,TGCGCCAGCAGAGGGGGGGTCGTGGGCACAGATACGCAGTATTTT,CASRGGVVGTDTQYF
.,TRBV6-6,.,TRBJ1-1,TGTGCCAGCAGTTACGGGGAGACGTCGGCTTTCTTT,CASSYGETSAFF
.,TRBV10-3,.,TRBJ1-1,TGTGCCATCAGTGAGGGCCGACTGAACACTGAAGCTTTCTTT,CAISEGRLNTEAFF
TRBD2,TRBV4-1,once,TRBJ2-1,TGCGCCAGCCCTCGTGGGAGGGGAGCCAATGAGCAGTTCTTC,CASPRGRGANEQFF
TRBD1,TRBV7-8,.,TRBJ2-7,TGTGCCAGCAGCTTAGGGGCAGGGGGCTCCTACGAGCAGTACTTC,CASSLGAGGSYEQYF
TRBD1,TRBV2,.,TRBJ1-1,TGTGCCAGCAGTCGACAGGGTATGAACACTGAAGCTTTCTTT,CASSRQGMNTEAFF
TRBD1,TRBV9,.,TRBJ1-6,TGTGCCAGCAGCGTAGCCGGGACAGGGAGGACACCCCTCCACTTT,CASSVAGTGRTPLHF
TRBD1,TRBV18,.,TRBJ2-5,TGTGCCAGCTCACCAGTTGGACAGGGGGAAGAGACCCAGTACTTC,CASSPVGQGEETQYF
TRBD1,TRBV5-5,.,TRBJ1-2,TGTGCCAGCACCTTAAGACAGGGGTTAGGCTACACCTTC,CASTLRQGLGYTF
.,TRBV29-1,once,TRBJ1-2,TGCAGCGTCCAAAGGGACGCAGGGACCTATGGCTACACCTTC,CSVQRDAGTYGYTF
TRBD2,TRBV7-8,.,TRBJ2-7,TGTGCCAGCAGCTTGGTAGCGGGGGGCCTCTACGAGCAGTACTTC,CASSLVAGGLYEQYF
.,TRBV25-1,.,TRBJ1-2,TGTGCCAGCAGTGAAACAAACAGACCCTATGGCTACACCTTC,CASSETNRPYGYTF
TRBD1,TRBV9,.,TRBJ1-5,TGTGCCAGCAGCAGGGACAGCTATCAGCCCCAGCATTTT,CASSRDSYQPQHF
.,TRBV27,.,TRBJ1-1,TGTGCCAGCAGTTTACACGGCGAGGGAACAACTGAAGCTTTCTTT,CASSLHGEGTTEAFF
TRBD2,TRBV7-9,.,TRBJ2-2,TGTGCCAGCAGTAGGGACTATCTGCGCACCGGGGAGCTGTTTTTT,CASSRDYLRTGELFF
.,TRBV5-1,.,TRBJ1-1,TGCGCCAGCAGCCACGTGACAGGAGGCAACACTGAAGCTTTCTTT,CASSHVTGGNTEAFF
.,TRBV19,.,TRBJ2-5,TGTGCCAGTAGCGCCCTTATTCAAAGCCGAGAGACCCAGTACTTC,CASSALIQSRETQYF
.,TRBV7-9,once,TRBJ2-3,TGTGCCAGCAGCTTAGCGCGGAGGCTAGTAGGCACAGATACGCAGTATTTT,CASSLARRLVGTDTQYF
.,TRBV2,.,TRBJ2-3,TGTGCCAGCAGTGCGAGGGCGAGCACAGATACGCAGTATTTT,CASSARASTDTQYF